The following is a TCR beta chain sequence with its context. Its antigen is unidentified. These data are taken from a study of cytomegalovirus exposure and HLA in healthy donors. General study points: Among TCR beta chains, those listed as cytomegalovirus-associated numbered around 160. The authors confirmed in vitro that a few CMV-associated chains were specific for CMV antigens.

Sequenced by immunoSEQ multiplex PCR; TCRdb stores in-frame clones only, minus some. The sample shows about 130,000 clones, 85% to 90% of them seen only once. CDR3 size: 13 residues. Trimming stripped 0 bases from V and 5 bases from J, with 8 bases between. Germline V lookup: CDR1 SGHRS, CDR2 YFSETQ. The sample comprised PBMCs. V and J are TRBV5-1 and TRBJ2-5; possible D gene TRBD2, 5 bases. This TCR was sampled from a man under 40 in good health and CMV-seronegative. The CDR3 region is CASSLGGKETQYF. CDR3 DNA sequence: TGCGCCAGCAGCTTGGGAGGGAAGGAGACCCAGTACTTC.